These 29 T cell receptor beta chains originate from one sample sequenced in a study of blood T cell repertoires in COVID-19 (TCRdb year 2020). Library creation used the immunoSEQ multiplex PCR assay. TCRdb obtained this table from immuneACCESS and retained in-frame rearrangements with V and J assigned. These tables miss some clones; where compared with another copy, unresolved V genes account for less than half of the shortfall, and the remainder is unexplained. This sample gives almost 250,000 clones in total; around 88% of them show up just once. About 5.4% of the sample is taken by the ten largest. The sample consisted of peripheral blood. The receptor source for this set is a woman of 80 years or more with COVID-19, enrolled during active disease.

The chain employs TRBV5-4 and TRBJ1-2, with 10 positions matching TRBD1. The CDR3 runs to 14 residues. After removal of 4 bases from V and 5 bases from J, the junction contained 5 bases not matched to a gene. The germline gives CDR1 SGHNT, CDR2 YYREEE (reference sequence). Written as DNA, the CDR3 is TGTGCCAGCAGCGAAGGGGGACAGGGGTATGGCTACACCTTC. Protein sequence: CASSEGGQGYGYTF.

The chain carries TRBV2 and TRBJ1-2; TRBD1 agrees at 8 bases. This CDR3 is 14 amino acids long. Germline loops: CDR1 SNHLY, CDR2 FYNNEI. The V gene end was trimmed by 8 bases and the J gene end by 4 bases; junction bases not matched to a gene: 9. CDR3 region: CASGQDRAFYGYTF. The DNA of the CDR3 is TGTGCCAGCGGCCAGGACAGGGCCTTCTATGGCTACACCTTC.

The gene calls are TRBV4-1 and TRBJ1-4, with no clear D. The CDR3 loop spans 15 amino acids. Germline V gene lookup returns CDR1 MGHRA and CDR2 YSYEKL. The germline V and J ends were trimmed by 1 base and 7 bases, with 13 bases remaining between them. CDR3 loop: CASSQAPSRGEKLFF. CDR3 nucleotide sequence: TGCGCCAGCAGCCAAGCTCCCTCACGGGGTGAAAAACTGTTTTTT.

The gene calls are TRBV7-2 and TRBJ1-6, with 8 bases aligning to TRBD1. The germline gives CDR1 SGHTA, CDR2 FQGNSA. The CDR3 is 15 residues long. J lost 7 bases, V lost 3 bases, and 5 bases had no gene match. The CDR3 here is CASSFGQGANSPLHF. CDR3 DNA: TGTGCCAGCAGCTTCGGGCAGGGGGCCAATTCACCCCTCCACTTT.

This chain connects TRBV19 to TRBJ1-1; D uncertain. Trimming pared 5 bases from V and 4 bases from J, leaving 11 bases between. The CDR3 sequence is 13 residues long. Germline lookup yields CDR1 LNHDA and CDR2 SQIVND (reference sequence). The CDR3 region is CASSVGPSTEAFF. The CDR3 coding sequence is TGTGCCAGTAGTGTAGGACCTAGCACTGAAGCTTTCTTT.

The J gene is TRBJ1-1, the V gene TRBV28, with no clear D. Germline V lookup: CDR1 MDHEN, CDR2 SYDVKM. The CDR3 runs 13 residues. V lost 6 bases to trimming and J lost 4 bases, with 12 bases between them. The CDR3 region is CASSTAPLTEAFF. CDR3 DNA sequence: TGTGCCAGCAGCACCGCGCCCCTCACTGAAGCTTTCTTT.

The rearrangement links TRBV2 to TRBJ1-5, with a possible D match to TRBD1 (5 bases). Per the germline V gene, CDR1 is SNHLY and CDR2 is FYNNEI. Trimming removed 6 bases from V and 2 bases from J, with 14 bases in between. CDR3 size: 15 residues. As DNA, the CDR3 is TGTGCCAGCAGCGTCCCGTGGGGGGGCAATCAGCCCCAGCATTTT. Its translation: CASSVPWGGNQPQHF.

CDR3 nucleotide sequence: TGCGCCAGCAGCTTCCAGAGGAAGAACACTGAAGCTTTCTTT. The encoded protein is CASSFQRKNTEAFF. This chain uses TRBV5-1 with TRBJ1-1, with D unresolved. The CDR3 consists of 14 residues. Trimming stripped 2 bases from V and 1 base from J, with 9 bases between. From germline, CDR1 is SGHRS and CDR2 YFSETQ.

The CDR3 region is CASSDTGGSSNQPQHF. Written as DNA, the CDR3 is TGTGCCAGCAGCGATACAGGGGGCTCTAGCAATCAGCCCCAGCATTTT. The chain has TRBV5-6 and TRBJ1-5, with 9 bases identical to TRBD1. The CDR3 has 16 amino acids. The V gene's germline CDR1 is SGHDT and CDR2 YYEEEE. After removal of 4 bases from V and 0 bases from J, the junction contained 5 bases not matched to a gene. The complete variable domain, with remaining parts taken from reference TRBV5-6 and TRBJ1-5, reads DAGVTQSPTHLIKTRGQQVTLRCSPKSGHDTVSWYQQALGQGPQFIFQYYEEEERQRGNFPDRFSGHQFPNYSSELNVNALLLGDSALYLCASSDTGGSSNQPQHFGDGTRLSIL.

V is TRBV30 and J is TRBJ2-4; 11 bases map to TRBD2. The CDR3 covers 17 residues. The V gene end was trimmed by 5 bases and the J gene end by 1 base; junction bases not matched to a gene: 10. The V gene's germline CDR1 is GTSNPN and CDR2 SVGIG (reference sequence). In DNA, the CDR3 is TGTGCCTGGGATTATACTAGCGGGGGCCGTGCCAAAAACATTCAGTACTTC. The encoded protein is CAWDYTSGGRAKNIQYF.

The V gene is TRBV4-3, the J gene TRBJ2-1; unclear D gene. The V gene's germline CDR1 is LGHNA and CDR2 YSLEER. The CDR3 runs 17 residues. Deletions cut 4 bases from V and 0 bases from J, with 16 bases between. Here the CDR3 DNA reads TGCGCCAGCAGCCGTCGTTTGGCAGGTAGCTCCTACAATGAGCAGTTCTTC. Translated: CASSRRLAGSSYNEQFF.

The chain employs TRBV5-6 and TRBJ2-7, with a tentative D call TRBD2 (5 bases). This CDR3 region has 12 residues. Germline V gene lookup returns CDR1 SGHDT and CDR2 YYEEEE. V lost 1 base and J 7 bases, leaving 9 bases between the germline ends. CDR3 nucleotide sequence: TGTGCCAGCAGCTTGCGTACGGGGGAGCAGTACTTC. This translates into CASSLRTGEQYF.

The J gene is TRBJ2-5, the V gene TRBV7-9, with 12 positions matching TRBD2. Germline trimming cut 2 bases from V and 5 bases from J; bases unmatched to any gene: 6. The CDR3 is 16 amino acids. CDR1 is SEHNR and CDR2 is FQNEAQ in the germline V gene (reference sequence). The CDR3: CASSLWLAGGRETQYF. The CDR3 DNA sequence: TGTGCCAGCAGCTTATGGCTAGCGGGGGGGCGTGAGACCCAGTACTTC.

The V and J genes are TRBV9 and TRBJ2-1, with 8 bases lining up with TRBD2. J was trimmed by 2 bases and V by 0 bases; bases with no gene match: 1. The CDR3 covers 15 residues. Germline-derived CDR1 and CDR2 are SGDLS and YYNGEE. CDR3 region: CASSVGSGAYNEQFF. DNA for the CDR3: TGTGCCAGCAGCGTAGGTAGCGGGGCCTACAATGAGCAGTTCTTC. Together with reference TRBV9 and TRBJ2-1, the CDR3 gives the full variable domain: DSGVTQTPKHLITATGQRVTLRCSPRSGDLSVYWYQQSLDQGLQFLIQYYNGEERAKGNILERFSAQQFPDLHSELNLSSLELGDSALYFCASSVGSGAYNEQFFGPGTRLTVL.

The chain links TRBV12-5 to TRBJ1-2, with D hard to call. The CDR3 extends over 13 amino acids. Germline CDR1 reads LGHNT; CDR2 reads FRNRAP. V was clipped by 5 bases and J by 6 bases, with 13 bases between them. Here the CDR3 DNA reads TGTGCTAGTGGTGAGACGGGTTCGGATGGCTACACCTTC. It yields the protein CASGETGSDGYTF.

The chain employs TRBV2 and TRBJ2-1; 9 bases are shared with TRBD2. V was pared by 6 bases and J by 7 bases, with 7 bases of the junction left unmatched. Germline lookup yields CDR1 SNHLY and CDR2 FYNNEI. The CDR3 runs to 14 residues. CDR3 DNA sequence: TGTGCCAGCAGACTTGCGGGGGGGGGAAATGAGCAGTTCTTC. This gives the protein CASRLAGGGNEQFF.

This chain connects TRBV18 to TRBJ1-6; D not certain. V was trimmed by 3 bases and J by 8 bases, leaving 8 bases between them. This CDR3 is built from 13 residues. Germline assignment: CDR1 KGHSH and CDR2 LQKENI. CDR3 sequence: CASSPSTDSPLHF. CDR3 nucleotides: TGTGCCAGCTCACCTAGTACGGATTCACCCCTCCACTTT.

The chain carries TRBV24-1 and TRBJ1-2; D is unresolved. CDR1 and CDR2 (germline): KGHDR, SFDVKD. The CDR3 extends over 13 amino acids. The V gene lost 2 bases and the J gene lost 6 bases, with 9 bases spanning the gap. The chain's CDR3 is CATSDSGFDGYTF. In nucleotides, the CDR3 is TGTGCCACCAGTGATTCGGGGTTTGATGGCTACACCTTC.

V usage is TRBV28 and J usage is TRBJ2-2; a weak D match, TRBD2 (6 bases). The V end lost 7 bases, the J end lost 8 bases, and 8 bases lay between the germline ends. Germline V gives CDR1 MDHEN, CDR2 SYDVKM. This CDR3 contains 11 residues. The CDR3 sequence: CASTRGGELFF. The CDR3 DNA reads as TGTGCCAGCACCCGGGGGGGGGAGCTGTTTTTT.

CDR3 in amino acids: CASSESGGWYEQYV. The CDR3 DNA reads TGTGCCAGCAGTGAAAGCGGGGGGTGGTACGAGCAGTACGTC. This sequence joins TRBV6-1 and TRBJ2-7, with TRBD2 matching over 9 bases. The CDR3 length is 14 residues. Unmatched junction bases numbered 3, after V lost 2 bases and J lost 4 bases. Germline lookup yields CDR1 MNHNS and CDR2 SASEGT.

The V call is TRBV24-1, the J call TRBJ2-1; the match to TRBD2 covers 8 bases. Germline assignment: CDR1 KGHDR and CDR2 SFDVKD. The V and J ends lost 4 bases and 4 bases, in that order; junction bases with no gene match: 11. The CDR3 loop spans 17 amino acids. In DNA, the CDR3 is TGTGCCACCAGTGACCCCGGTTTGGCGGGGGGATACAATGAGCAGTTCTTC. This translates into CATSDPGLAGGYNEQFF.

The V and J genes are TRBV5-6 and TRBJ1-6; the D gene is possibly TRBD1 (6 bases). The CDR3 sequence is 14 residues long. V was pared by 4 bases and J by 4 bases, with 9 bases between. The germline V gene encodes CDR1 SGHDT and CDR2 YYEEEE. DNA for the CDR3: TGTGCCAGCAGCCCGGGACAATATAATTCACCCCTCCACTTT. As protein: CASSPGQYNSPLHF.

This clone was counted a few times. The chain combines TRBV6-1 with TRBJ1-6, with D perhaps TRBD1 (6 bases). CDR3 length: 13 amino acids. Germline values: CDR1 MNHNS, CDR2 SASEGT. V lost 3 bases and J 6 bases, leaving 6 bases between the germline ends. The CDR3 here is CASSDRGNSPLHF. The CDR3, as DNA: TGTGCCAGCAGTGACAGGGGTAATTCACCCCTCCACTTT.

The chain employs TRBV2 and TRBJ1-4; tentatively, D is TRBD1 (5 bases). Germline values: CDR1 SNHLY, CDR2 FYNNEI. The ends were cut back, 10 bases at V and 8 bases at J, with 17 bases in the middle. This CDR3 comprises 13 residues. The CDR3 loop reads CATRGGWGEKLFF. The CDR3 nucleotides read TGTGCCACCCGGGGGGGATGGGGCGAAAAACTGTTTTTT.

CDR3 protein: CASSTGQGSYNEQFF. DNA of the CDR3: TGTGCCAGCAGCACCGGACAGGGCTCCTACAATGAGCAGTTCTTC. The chain employs TRBV11-3 and TRBJ2-1, with TRBD1 matching 8 bases. The CDR3 is 15 amino acids. The ends lost 5 bases at V and 0 bases at J; junction bases unmatched: 3. The germline CDR1 and CDR2 sequences are SGHNT and YENEEA.

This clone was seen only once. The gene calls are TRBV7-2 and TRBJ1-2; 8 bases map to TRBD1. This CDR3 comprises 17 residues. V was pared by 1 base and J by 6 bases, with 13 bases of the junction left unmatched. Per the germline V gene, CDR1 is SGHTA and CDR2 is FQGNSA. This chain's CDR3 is CASSLVLPGGFLHGYTF. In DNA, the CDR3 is TGTGCCAGCAGCTTAGTACTCCCAGGGGGCTTTTTACATGGCTACACCTTC.

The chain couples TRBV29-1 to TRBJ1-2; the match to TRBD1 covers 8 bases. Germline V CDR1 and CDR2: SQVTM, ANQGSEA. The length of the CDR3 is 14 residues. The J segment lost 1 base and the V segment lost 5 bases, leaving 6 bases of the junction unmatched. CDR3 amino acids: CSVSDRVSNYGYTF. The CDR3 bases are TGCAGCGTTTCGGACAGGGTCAGTAACTATGGCTACACCTTC.

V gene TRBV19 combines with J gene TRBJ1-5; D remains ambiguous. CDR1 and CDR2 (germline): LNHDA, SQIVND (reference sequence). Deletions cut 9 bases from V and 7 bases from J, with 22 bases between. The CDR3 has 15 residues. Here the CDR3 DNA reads TGTGCCAGCAAGAACCAGAGGGAAGGATTACAGCCCCAGCATTTT. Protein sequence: CASKNQREGLQPQHF.

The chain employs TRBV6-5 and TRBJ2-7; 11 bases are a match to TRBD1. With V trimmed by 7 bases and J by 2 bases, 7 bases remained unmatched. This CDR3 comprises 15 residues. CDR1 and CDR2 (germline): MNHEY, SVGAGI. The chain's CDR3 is CASTSPGQGAYEQYF. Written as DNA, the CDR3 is TGTGCCAGCACCTCACCGGGACAGGGGGCCTACGAGCAGTACTTC.